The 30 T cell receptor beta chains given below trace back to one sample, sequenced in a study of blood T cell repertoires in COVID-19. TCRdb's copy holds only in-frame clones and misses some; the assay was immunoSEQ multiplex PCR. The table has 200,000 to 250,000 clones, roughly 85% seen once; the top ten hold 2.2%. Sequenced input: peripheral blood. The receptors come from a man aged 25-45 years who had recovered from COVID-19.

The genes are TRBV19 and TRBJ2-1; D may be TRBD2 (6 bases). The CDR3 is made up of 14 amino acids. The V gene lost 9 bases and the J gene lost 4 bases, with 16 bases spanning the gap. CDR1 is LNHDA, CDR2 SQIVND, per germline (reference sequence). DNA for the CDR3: TGTGCCAGCTCCAAAGGGACTCCGTACAATGAGCAGTTCTTC. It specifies CASSKGTPYNEQFF.

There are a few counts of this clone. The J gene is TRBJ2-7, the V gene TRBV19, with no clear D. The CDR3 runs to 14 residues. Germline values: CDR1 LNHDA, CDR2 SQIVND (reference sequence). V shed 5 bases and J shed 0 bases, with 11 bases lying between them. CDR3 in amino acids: CASSFGYTSYEQYF. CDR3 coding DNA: TGTGCCAGTAGTTTCGGGTACACCTCCTACGAGCAGTACTTC.

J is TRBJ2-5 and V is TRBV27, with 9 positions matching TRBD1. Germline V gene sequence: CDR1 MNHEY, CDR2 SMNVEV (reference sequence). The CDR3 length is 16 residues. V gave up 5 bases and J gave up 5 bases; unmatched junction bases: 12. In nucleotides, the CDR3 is TGTGCCAGCAGTCGACCGGGGACAGGGTTACGGGAGACCCAGTACTTC. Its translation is CASSRPGTGLRETQYF.

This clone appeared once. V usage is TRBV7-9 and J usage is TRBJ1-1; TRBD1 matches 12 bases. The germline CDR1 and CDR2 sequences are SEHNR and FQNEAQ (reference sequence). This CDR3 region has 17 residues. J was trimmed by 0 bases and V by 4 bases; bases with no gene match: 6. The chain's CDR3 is CASSSGTGGFLNTEAFF. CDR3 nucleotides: TGTGCCAGCAGCTCCGGGACAGGGGGCTTCCTGAACACTGAAGCTTTCTTT.

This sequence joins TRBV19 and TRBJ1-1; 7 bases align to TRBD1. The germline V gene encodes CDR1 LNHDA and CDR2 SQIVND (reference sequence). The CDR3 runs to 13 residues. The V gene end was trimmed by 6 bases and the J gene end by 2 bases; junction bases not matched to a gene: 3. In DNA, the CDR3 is TGTGCCAGTAGAAGACAGGGAAACACTGAAGCTTTCTTT. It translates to CASRRQGNTEAFF.

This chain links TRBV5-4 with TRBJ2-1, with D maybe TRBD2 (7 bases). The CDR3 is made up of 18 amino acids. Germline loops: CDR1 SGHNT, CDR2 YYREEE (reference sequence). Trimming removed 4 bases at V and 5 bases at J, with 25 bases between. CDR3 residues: CASSPNAFPGGPNNEQFF. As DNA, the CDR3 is TGTGCCAGCAGCCCCAATGCGTTTCCGGGGGGCCCCAACAATGAGCAGTTCTTC.

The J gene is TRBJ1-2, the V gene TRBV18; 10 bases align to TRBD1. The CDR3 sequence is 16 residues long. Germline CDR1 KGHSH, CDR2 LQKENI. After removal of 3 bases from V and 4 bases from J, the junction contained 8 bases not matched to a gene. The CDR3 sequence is CASSPTGGLRGYGYTF. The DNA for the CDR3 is TGTGCCAGCTCACCGACAGGGGGCTTAAGGGGCTATGGCTACACCTTC.

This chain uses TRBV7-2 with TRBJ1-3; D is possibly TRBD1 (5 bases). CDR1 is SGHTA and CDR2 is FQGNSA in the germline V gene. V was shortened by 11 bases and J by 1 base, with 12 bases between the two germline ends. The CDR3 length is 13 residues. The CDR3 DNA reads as TGTGCCTGCGGGGGGACGTCTGGAAACACCATATATTTT. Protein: CACGGTSGNTIYF.

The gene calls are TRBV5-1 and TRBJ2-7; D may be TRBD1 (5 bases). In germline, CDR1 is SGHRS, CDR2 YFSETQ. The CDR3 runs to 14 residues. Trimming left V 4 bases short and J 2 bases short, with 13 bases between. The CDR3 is CASSKGRGAYEQYF. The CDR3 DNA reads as TGCGCCAGCAGCAAGGGGCGCGGAGCCTACGAGCAGTACTTC.

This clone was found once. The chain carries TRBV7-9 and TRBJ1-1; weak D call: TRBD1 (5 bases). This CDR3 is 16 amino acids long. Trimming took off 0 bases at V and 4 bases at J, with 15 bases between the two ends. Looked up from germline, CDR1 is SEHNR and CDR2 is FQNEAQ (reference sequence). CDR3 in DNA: TGTGCCAGCAGCTTAGCGATCGTAAGGGGTGTCACTGAAGCTTTCTTT. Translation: CASSLAIVRGVTEAFF.

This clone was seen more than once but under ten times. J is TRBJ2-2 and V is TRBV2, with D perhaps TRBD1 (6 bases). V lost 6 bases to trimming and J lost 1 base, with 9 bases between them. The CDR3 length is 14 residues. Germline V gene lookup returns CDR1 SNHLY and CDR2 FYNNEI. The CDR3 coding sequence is TGTGCCAGCAGGGACAGCTTGAACACCGGGGAGCTGTTTTTT. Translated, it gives CASRDSLNTGELFF.

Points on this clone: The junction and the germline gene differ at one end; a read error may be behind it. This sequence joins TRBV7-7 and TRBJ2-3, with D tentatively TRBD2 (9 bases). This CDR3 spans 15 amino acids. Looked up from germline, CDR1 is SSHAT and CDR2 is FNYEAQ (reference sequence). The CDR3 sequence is CASSLAGQDTDTQYF. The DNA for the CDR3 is TGTGCCAGCAGCCTAGCGGGACAGGACACAGATACGCAGTATTTT.

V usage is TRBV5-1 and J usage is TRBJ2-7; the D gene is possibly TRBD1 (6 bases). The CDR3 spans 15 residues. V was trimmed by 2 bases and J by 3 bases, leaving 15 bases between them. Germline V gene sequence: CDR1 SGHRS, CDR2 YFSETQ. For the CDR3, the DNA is TGCGCCAGCAGCTTCAGGACAGAGACTCTCTACGAGCAGTACTTC. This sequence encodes CASSFRTETLYEQYF.

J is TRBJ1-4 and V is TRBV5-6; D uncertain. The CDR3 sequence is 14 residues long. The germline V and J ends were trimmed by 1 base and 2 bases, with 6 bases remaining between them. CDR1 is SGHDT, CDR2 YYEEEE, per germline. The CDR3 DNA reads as TGTGCCAGCAGCTTGTGGGCTACTAATGAAAAACTGTTTTTT. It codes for CASSLWATNEKLFF.

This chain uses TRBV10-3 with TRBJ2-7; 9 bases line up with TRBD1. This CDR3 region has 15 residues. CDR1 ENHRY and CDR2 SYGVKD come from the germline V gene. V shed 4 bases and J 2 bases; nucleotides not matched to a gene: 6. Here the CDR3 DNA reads TGTGCCATCAGTGTAGGACAGGGGCAAACCTACGAGCAGTACTTC. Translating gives CAISVGQGQTYEQYF.

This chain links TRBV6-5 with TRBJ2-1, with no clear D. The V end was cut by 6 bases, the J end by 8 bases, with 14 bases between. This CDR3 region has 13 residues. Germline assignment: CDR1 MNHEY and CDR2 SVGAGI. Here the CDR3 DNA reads TGTGCCAGCAGAAGACCGCCAGGTGATGAGCAGTTCTTC. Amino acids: CASRRPPGDEQFF.

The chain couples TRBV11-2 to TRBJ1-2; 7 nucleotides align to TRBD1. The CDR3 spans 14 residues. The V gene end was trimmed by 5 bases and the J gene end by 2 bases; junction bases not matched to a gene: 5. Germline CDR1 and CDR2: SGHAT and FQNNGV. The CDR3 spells CASSPGQPNYGYTF. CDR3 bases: TGTGCCAGCAGCCCGGGACAGCCAAACTATGGCTACACCTTC. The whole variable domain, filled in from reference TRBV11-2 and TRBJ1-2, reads EAGVAQSPRYKIIEKRQSVAFWCNPISGHATLYWYQQILGQGPKLLIQFQNNGVVDDSQLPKDRFSAERLKGVDSTLKIQPAKLEDSAVYLCASSPGQPNYGYTFGSGTRLTVV.

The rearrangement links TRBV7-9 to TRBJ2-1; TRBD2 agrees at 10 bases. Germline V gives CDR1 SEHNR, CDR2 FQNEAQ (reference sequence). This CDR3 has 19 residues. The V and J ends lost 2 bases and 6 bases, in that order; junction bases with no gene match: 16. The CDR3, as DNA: TGTGCCAGCAGCTTAACAACCCTTTTACTCCAGCGGGGGGGCAATGAGCAGTTCTTC. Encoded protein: CASSLTTLLLQRGGNEQFF.

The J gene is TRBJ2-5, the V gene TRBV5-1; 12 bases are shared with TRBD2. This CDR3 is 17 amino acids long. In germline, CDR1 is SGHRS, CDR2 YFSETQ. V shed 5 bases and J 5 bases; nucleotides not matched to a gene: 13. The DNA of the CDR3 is TGCGCCAGCAGTCTGGGAGCTAGCGGGGGGGCCGGGGAGACCCAGTACTTC. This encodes CASSLGASGGAGETQYF. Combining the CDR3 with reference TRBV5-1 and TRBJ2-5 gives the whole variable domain KAGVTQTPRYLIKTRGQQVTLSCSPISGHRSVSWYQQTPGQGLQFLFEYFSETQRNKGNFPGRFSGRQFSNSRSEMNVSTLELGDSALYLCASSLGASGGAGETQYFGPGTRLLVL.

CDR3 sequence reads: CASSPQEMTEAFF. The CDR3 DNA reads as TGCGCCAGCAGCCCGCAGGAAATGACTGAAGCTTTCTTT. The V and J genes are TRBV5-1 and TRBJ1-1; D uncertain. The CDR3 totals 13 residues. Germline values: CDR1 SGHRS, CDR2 YFSETQ. The V gene lost 4 bases and the J gene lost 5 bases, with 12 bases spanning the gap.

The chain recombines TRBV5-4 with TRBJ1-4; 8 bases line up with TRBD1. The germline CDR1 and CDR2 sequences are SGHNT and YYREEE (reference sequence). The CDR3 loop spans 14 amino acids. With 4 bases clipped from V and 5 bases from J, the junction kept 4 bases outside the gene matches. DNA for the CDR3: TGTGCCAGCAGCCCCGGGACAGGAAATGAAAAACTGTTTTTT. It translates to CASSPGTGNEKLFF.

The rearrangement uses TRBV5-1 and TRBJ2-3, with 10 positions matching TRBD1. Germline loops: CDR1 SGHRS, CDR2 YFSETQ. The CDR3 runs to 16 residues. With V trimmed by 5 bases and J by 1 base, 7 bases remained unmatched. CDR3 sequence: CASSLDGQGGTDTQYF. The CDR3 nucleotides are TGCGCCAGCAGTCTGGACGGACAGGGGGGCACAGATACGCAGTATTTT.

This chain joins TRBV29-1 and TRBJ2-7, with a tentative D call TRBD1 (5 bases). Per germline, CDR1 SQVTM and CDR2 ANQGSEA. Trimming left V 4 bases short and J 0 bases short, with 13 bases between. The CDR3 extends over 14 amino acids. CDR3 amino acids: CSVGMRQSSYEQYF. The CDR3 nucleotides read TGCAGCGTTGGGATGCGACAGAGCTCCTACGAGCAGTACTTC.

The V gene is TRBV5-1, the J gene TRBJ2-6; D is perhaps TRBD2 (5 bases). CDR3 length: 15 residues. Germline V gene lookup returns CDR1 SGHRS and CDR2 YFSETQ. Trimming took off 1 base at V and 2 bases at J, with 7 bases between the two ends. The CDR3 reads CASSLWRAGANVLTF. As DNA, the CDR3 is TGCGCCAGCAGCTTGTGGCGGGCTGGGGCCAACGTCCTGACTTTC.

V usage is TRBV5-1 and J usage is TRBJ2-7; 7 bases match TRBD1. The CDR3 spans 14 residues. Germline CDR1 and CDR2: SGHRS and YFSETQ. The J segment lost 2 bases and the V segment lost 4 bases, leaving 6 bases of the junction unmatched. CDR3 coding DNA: TGCGCCAGCAGCCAGCCGGGACAGACCTACGAGCAGTACTTC. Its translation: CASSQPGQTYEQYF.

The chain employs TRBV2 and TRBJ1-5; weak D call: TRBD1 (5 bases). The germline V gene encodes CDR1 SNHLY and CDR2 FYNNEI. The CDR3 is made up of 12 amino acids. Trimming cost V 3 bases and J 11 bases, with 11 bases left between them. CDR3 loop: CASSEVSGSQHF. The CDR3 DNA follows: TGTGCCAGCAGTGAGGTTTCAGGGTCCCAGCATTTT.

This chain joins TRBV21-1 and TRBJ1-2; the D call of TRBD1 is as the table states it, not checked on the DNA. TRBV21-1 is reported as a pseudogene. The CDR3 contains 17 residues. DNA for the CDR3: TGTGCCAGCAGCAAAGCCTTACGGGGACAGGGCGACGATGGCTACACCTTC. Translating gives CASSKALRGQGDDGYTF.

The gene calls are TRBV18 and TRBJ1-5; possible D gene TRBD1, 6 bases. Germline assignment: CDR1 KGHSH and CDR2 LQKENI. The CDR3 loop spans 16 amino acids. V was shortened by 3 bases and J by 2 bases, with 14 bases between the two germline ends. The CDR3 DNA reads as TGTGCCAGCTCACCCCCAGCTCCAGGGGGCAATCAGCCCCAGCATTTT. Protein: CASSPPAPGGNQPQHF.

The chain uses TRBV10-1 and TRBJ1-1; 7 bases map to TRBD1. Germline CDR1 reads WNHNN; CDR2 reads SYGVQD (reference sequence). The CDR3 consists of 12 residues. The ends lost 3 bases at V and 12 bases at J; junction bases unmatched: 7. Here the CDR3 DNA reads TGCGCCAGCAGTGACTGGACAGGCTCCACTTTCTTT. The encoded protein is CASSDWTGSTFF.

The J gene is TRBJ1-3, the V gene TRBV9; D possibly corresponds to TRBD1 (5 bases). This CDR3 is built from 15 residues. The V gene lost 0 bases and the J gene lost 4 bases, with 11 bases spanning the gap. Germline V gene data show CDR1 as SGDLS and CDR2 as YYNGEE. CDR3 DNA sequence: TGTGCCAGCAGCGTAGAGGGGCCGGGCGGAAACACCATATATTTT. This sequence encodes CASSVEGPGGNTIYF.